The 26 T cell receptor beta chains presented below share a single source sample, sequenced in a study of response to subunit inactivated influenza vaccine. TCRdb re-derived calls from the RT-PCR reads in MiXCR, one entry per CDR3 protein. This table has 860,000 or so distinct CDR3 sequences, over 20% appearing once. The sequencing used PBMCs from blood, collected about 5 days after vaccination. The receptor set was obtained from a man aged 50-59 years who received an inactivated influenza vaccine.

The CDR3 is CASSGSTTGELFF. In DNA, the CDR3 is TGCGCCAGCAGCGGTAGCACGACCGGGGAGCTGTTTTTT. The chain couples TRBV5-1 to TRBJ2-2; D gene uncertain. The CDR3 is 13 amino acids. V was cut by 4 bases and J by 5 bases, with 9 bases left in between. Germline V gene sequence: CDR1 SGHRS, CDR2 YFSETQ.

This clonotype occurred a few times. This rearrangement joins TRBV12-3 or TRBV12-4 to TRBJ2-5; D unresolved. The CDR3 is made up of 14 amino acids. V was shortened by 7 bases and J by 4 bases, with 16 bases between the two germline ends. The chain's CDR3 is CASMVEAISETQYF. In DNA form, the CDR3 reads TGTGCCAGCATGGTTGAGGCGATTTCAGAGACCCAGTACTTC.

CDR3 loop: CASSFQLRVVSLGSEQFF. CDR3 nucleotide sequence: TGTGCCAGCAGTTTTCAGTTGAGGGTGGTCAGTCTAGGCAGTGAGCAGTTCTTC. The chain uses TRBV12-3 or TRBV12-4 and TRBJ2-1; a weak D match, TRBD2 (5 bases). This CDR3 has 18 residues. The germline V and J ends were trimmed by 3 bases and 9 bases, with 27 bases remaining between them.

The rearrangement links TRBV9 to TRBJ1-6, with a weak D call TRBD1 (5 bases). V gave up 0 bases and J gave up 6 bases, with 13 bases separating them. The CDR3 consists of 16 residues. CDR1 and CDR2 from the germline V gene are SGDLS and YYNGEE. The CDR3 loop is CASSVGVREFNSPLHF. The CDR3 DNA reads TGTGCCAGCAGCGTAGGGGTCAGGGAATTTAATTCACCCCTCCACTTT.

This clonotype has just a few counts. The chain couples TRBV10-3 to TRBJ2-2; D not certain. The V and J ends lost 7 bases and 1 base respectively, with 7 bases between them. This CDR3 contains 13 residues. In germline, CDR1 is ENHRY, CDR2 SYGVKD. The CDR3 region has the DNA TGTGCCATCATGGGAAAGAACACCGGGGAGCTGTTTTTT. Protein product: CAIMGKNTGELFF.

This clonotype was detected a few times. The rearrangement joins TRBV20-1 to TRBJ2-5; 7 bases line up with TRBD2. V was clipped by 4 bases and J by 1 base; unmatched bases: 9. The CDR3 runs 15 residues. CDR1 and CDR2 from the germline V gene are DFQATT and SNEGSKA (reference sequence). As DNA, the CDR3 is TGCAGTGCTAACGCGGTGGGAGGGACCCAAGAGACCCAGTACTTC. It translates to CSANAVGGTQETQYF.

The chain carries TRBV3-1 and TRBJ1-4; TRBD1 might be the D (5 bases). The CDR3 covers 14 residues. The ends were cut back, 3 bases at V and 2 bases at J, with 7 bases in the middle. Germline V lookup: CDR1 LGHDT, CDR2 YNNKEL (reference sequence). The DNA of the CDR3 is TGTGCCAGCAGCCATGGGGACACTAATGAAAAACTGTTTTTT. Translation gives CASSHGDTNEKLFF.

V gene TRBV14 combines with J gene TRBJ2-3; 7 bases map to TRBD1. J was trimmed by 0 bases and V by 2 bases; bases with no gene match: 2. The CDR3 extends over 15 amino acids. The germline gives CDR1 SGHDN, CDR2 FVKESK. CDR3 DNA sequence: TGTGCCAGCAGCCAACTGACAGGGAGCACAGATACGCAGTATTTT. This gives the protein CASSQLTGSTDTQYF.

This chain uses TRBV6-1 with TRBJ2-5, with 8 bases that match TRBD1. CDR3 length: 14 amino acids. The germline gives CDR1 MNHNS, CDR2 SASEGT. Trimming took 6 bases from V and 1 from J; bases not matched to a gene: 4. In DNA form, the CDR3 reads TGTGCCAGCAGACAGGGGGGTATCCAAGAGACCCAGTACTTC. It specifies CASRQGGIQETQYF.

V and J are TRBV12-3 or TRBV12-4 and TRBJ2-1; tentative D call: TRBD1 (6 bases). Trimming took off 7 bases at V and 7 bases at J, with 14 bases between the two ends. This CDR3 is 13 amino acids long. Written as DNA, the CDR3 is TGTGCCAGCACCCCGGTAGGGGGTAATGAGCAGTTCTTC. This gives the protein CASTPVGGNEQFF.

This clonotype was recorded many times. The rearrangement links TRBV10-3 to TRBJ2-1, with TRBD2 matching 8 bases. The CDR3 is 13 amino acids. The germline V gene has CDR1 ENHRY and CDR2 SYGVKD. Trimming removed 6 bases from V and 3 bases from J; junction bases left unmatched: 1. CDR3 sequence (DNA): TGTGCCATCAGCACTAGCGGCTACAATGAGCAGTTCTTC. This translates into CAISTSGYNEQFF.

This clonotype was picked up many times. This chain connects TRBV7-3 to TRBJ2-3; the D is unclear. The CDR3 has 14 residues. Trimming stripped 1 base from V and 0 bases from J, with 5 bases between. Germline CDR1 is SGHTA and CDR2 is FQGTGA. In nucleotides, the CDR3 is TGTGCCAGCAGCTTAAACCCTAGCACAGATACGCAGTATTTT. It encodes CASSLNPSTDTQYF.

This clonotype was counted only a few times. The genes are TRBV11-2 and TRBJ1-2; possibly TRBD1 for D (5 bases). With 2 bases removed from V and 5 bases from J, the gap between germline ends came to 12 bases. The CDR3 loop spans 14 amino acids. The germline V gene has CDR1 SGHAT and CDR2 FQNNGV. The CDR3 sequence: CASSLQGAGYGYTF. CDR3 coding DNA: TGTGCCAGCAGCTTACAAGGGGCAGGGTATGGCTACACCTTC.

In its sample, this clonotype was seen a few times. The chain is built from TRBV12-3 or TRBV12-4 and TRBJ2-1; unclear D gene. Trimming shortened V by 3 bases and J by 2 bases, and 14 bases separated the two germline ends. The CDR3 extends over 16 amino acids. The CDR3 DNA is TGTGCCAGCAGTTTGGACCCCATCGTCCCCTACAATGAGCAGTTCTTC. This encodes CASSLDPIVPYNEQFF.

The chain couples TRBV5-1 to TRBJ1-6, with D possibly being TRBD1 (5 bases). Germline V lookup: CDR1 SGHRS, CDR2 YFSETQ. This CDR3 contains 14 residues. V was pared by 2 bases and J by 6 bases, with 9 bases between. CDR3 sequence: CASSFTGGNSPLHF. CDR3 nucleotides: TGCGCCAGCAGCTTCACAGGCGGTAATTCACCCCTCCACTTT.

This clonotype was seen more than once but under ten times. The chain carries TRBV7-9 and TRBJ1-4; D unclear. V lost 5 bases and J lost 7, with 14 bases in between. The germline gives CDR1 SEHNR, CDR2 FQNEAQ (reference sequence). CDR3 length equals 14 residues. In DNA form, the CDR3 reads TGTGCCAGCAGCCCTCTGGCTATCGGTGAAAAACTGTTTTTT. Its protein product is CASSPLAIGEKLFF. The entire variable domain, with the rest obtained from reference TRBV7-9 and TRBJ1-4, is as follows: DTGVSQNPRHKITKRGQNVTFRCDPISEHNRLYWYRQTLGQGPEFLTYFQNEAQLEKSRLLSDRFSAERPKGSFSTLEIQRTEQGDSAMYLCASSPLAIGEKLFFGSGTQLSVL.

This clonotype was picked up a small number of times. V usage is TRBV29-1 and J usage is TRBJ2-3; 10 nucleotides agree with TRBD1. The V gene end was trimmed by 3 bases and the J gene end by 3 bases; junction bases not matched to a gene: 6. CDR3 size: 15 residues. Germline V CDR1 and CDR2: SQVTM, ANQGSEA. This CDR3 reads CSVELGQGLTDTQYF. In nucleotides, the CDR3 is TGCAGCGTTGAGTTGGGACAGGGGTTGACAGATACGCAGTATTTT.

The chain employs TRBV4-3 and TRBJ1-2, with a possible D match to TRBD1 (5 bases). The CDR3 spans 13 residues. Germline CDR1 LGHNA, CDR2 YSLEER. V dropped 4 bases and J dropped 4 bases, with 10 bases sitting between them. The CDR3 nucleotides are TGCGCCAGCAGCCGCGCAGGGACCTATGGCTACACCTTC. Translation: CASSRAGTYGYTF.

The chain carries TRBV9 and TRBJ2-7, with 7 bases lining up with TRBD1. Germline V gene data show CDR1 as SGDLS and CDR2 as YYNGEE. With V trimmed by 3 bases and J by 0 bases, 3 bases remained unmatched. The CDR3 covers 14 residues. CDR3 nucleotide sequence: TGTGCCAGCAGCGATGGGACAGTCTCCTACGAGCAGTACTTC. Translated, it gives CASSDGTVSYEQYF.

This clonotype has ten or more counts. The CDR3 region has the DNA TGTGCCAGCAGCCCCCTACAGGGGAACGGGGAGCTGTTTTTT. It codes for CASSPLQGNGELFF. The chain recombines TRBV12-3 or TRBV12-4 with TRBJ2-2; 7 bases align to TRBD1. The CDR3 sequence is 14 residues long. The V gene end was trimmed by 6 bases and the J gene end by 7 bases; junction bases not matched to a gene: 8.

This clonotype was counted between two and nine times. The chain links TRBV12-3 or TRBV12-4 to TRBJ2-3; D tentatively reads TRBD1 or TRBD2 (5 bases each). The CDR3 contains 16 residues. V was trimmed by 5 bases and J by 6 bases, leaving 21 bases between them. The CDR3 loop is CASSPGANRGSDTQYF. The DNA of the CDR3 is TGTGCCAGCAGTCCCGGGGCCAATCGGGGTAGTGATACGCAGTATTTT.

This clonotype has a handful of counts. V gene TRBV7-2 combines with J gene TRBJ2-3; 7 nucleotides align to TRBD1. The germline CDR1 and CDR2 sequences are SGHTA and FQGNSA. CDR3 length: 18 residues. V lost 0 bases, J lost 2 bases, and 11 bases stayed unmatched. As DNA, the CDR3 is TGTGCCAGCAGCTTAGCGCCTGGACAGGTCCCGGCCACAGATACGCAGTATTTT. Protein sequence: CASSLAPGQVPATDTQYF.

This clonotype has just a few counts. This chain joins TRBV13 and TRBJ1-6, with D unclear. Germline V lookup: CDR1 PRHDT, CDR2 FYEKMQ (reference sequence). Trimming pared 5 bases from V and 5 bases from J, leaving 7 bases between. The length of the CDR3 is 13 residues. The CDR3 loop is CASSRRDNSPLHF. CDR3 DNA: TGTGCCAGCAGCCGCCGGGATAATTCACCCCTCCACTTT.

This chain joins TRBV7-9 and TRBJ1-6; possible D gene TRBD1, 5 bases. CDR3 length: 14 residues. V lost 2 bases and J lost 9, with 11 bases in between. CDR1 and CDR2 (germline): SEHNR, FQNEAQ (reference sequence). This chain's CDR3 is CASSLLGVLSPLHF. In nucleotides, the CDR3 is TGTGCCAGCAGCTTATTAGGGGTACTTTCACCCCTCCACTTT. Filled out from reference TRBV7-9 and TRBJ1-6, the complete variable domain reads DTGVSQNPRHKITKRGQNVTFRCDPISEHNRLYWYRQTLGQGPEFLTYFQNEAQLEKSRLLSDRFSAERPKGSFSTLEIQRTEQGDSAMYLCASSLLGVLSPLHFGNGTRLTVT.

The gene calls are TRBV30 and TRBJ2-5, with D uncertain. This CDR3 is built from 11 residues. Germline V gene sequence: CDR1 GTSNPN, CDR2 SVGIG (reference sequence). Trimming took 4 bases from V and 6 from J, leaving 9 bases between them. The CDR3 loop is CAWTSSQTQYF. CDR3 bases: TGTGCCTGGACTAGTTCGCAGACCCAGTACTTC.

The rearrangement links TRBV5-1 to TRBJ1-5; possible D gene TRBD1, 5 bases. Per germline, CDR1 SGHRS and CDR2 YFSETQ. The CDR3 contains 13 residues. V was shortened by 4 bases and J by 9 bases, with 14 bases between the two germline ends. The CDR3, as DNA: TGCGCCAGCAGCGCGAGGACGGGGACGCCCCAGCATTTT. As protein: CASSARTGTPQHF.